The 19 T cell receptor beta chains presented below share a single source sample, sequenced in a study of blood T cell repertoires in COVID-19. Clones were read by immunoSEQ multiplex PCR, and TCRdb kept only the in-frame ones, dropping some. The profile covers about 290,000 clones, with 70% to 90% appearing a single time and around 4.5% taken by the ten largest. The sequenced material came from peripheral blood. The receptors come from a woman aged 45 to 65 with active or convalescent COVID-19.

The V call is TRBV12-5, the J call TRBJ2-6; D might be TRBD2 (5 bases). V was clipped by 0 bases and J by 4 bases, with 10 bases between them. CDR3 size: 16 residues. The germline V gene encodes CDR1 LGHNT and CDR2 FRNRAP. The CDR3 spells CASGLVRGGGANVLTF. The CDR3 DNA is TGTGCTAGTGGTTTGGTACGGGGTGGAGGGGCCAACGTCCTGACTTTC.

Here the CDR3 reads CASAVRMGGSTDTQYF. CDR3 bases: TGTGCCAGCGCAGTCAGGATGGGCGGGAGCACAGATACGCAGTATTTT. The chain recombines TRBV5-5 with TRBJ2-3; weak D call: TRBD2 (5 bases). CDR1 and CDR2 from the germline V gene are SGHKS and YYEKEE (reference sequence). The V end lost 7 bases, the J end lost 0 bases, and 18 bases lay between the germline ends. This CDR3 has 16 residues.

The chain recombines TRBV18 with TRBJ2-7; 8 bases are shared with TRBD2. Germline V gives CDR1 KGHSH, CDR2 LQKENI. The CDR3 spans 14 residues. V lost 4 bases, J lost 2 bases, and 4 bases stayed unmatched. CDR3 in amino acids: CASSLGSGTYEQYF. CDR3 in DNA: TGTGCCAGCTCACTGGGTAGCGGGACCTACGAGCAGTACTTC. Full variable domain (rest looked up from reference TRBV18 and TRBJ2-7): NAGVMQNPRHLVRRRGQEARLRCSPMKGHSHVYWYRQLPEEGLKFMVYLQKENIIDESGMPKERFSAEFPKEGPSILRIQQVVRGDSAAYFCASSLGSGTYEQYFGPGTRLTVT.

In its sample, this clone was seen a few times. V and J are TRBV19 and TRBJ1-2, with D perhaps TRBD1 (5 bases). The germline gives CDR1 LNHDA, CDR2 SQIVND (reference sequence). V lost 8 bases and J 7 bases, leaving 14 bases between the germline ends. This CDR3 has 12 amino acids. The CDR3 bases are TGTGCCAGTTCGGAAGGGGTGCCTGGCTACACCTTC. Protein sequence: CASSEGVPGYTF.

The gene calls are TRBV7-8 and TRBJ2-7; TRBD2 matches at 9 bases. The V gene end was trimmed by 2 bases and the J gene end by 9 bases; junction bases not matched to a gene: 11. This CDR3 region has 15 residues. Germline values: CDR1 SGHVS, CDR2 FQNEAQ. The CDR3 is CASSLQATSGVVQYF. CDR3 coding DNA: TGTGCCAGCAGCTTACAGGCGACTAGCGGTGTAGTGCAGTACTTC.

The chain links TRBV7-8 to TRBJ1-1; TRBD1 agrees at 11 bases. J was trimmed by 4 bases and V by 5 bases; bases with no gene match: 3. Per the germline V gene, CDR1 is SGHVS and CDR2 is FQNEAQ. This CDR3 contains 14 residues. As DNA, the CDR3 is TGTGCCAGCAGCCCCGGGACAGGGGGCACTGAAGCTTTCTTT. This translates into CASSPGTGGTEAFF.

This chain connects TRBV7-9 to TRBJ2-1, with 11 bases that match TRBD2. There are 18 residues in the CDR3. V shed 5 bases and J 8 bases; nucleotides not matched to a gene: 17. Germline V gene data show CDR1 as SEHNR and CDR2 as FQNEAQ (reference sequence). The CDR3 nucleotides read TGTGCCAGCAGCCGCCCTGGGGGGACTAGCGGCCGAGGGGATGAGCAGTTCTTC. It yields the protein CASSRPGGTSGRGDEQFF.

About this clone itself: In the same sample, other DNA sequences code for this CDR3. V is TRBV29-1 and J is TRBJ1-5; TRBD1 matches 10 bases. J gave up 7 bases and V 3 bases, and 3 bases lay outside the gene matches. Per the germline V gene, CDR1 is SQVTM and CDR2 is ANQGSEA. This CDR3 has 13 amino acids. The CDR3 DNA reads TGCAGCGTTGAGACAGGGGGCGGACAGCCCCAGCATTTT. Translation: CSVETGGGQPQHF.

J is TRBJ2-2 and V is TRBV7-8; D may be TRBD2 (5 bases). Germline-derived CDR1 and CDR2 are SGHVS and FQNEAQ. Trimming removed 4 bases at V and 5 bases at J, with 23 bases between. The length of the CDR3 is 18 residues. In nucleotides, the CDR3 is TGTGCCAGCAGCTCATCGAGGGTCGTAGCCGTAGGGACCGGGGAGCTGTTTTTT. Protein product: CASSSSRVVAVGTGELFF.

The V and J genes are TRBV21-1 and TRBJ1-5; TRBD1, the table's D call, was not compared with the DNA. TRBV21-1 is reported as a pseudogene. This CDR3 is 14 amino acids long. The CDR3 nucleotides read TGTGCCAGCAGCGTGACAGGGGGAAATCAGCCCCAGCATTTT. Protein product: CASSVTGGNQPQHF.

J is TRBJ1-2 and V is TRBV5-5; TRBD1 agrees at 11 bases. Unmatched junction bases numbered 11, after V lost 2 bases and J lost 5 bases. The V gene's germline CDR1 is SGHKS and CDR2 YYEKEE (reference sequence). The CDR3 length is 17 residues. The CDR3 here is CASSFQDRGRKRYGYTF. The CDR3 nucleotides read TGTGCCAGCAGCTTCCAGGACAGGGGGCGAAAGAGGTATGGCTACACCTTC.

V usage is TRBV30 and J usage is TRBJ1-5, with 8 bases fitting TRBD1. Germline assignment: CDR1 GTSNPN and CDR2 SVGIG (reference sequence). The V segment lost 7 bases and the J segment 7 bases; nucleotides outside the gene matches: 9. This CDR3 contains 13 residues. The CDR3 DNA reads TGTGCCTTCCGAGGACAGGGAGGCCAGCCCCAGCATTTT. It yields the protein CAFRGQGGQPQHF.

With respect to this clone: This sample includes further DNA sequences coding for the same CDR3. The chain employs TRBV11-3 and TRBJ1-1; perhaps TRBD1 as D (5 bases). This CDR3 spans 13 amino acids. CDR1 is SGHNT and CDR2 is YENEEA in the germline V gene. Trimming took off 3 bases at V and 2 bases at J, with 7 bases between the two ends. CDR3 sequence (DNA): TGTGCCAGCAGCTTCCAGGGTAACACTGAAGCTTTCTTT. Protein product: CASSFQGNTEAFF.

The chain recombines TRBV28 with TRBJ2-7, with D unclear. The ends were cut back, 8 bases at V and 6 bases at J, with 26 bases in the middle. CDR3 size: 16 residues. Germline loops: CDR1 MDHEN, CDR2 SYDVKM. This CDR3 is CASQNPARSVGSEQYF. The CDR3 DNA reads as TGTGCCAGCCAAAACCCCGCTCGATCCGTCGGGTCCGAGCAGTACTTC.

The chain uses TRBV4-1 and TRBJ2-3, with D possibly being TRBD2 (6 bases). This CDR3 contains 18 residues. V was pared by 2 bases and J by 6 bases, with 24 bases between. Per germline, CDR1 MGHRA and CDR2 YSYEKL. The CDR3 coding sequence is TGCGCCAGCAGCCAAAAGAGGACCGGGACTTCTTTGGCGGATACGCAGTATTTT. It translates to CASSQKRTGTSLADTQYF.

Here the CDR3 DNA reads TGTGCCAGCAGCTCGGGACTAGCGGGAACCGGGGAGCTGTTTTTT. It is translated as CASSSGLAGTGELFF. V is TRBV5-4 and J is TRBJ2-2; 13 nucleotides line up with TRBD2. Germline assignment: CDR1 SGHNT and CDR2 YYREEE (reference sequence). Germline trimming cut 3 bases from V and 5 bases from J; bases unmatched to any gene: 1. The CDR3 has 15 residues.

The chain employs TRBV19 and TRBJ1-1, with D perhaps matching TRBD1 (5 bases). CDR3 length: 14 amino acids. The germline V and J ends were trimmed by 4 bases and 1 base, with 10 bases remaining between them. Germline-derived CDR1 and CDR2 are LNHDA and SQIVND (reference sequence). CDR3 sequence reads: CASSTGLRNTEAFF. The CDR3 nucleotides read TGTGCCAGTAGTACGGGACTACGGAACACTGAAGCTTTCTTT.

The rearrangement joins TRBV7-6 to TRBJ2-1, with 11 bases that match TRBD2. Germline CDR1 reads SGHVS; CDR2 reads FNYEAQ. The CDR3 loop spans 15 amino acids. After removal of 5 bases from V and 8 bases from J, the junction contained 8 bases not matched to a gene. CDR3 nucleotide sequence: TGTGCCAGCAGCGCCGGGACTAGCGGAATCCATGAGCAGTTCTTC. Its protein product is CASSAGTSGIHEQFF.

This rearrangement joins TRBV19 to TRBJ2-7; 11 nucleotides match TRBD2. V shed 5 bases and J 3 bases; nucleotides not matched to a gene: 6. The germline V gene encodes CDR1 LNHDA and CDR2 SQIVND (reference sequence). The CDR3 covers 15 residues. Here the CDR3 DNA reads TGTGCCAGTAGTGTACCGGGACTAGCGGACTACGAGCAGTACTTC. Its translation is CASSVPGLADYEQYF.